These T cell receptor beta chains were read from a single sample in a study of blood T cell repertoires in COVID-19. The method was immunoSEQ multiplex PCR; TCRdb's version includes in-frame clones alone and lacks a portion of them. This sample has roughly 200,000 clones, with approximately 84% found just once. The sequenced sample consisted of peripheral blood. Source of these receptors: a man aged 50 or older with active or convalescent COVID-19. Each CDR3 is given with its conserved first and last residue. The D gene is left open where the match is weak. Size is stated for part of the rows, as once, few or many counts, or as a class when the clone is expanded.

v_call	j_call	d_call	clone_size	cdr3_aa	cdr3_nt
TRBV28	TRBJ1-1	-	-	CASSLSQWSGEAFF	TGTGCCAGCAGCCTCTCCCAGTGGAGTGGGGAAGCTTTCTTT
TRBV30	TRBJ1-1	-	-	CATRFGGTEAFF	TGTGCCACCCGCTTCGGAGGCACTGAAGCTTTCTTT
TRBV29-1	TRBJ2-5	TRBD2	-	CSVAPSGGSQETQYF	TGCAGCGTTGCCCCTAGCGGGGGGTCCCAAGAGACCCAGTACTTC
TRBV9	TRBJ2-1	TRBD1	-	CASSYRDSNNEQFF	TGTGCCAGCAGCTACCGGGACAGTAACAATGAGCAGTTCTTC
TRBV6-6	TRBJ1-1	-	-	CASRGGWNTEAFF	TGTGCCAGCAGGGGGGGATGGAACACTGAAGCTTTCTTT
TRBV5-5	TRBJ2-5	-	-	CASKSQQETQYF	TGTGCCAGCAAATCCCAGCAAGAGACCCAGTACTTC
TRBV4-3	TRBJ1-3	-	-	CASSQDWAAGNTIYF	TGCGCCAGCAGCCAAGATTGGGCAGCTGGAAACACCATATATTTT
TRBV6-5	TRBJ1-6	TRBD1	few	CASKPGQHNSPLHF	TGTGCCAGCAAACCGGGACAGCATAATTCACCCCTCCACTTT
TRBV7-2	TRBJ2-1	TRBD1	few	CASSSTGVNEQFF	TGTGCCAGCAGCTCTACAGGGGTAAATGAGCAGTTCTTC
TRBV27	TRBJ2-2	-	few	CASTQGLANPTGELFF	TGTGCCAGCACCCAAGGGCTAGCCAACCCCACCGGGGAGCTGTTTTTT
TRBV14	TRBJ1-6	TRBD1	-	CASSPDRGYNSPLHF	TGTGCCAGCAGCCCGGACAGGGGCTATAATTCACCCCTCCACTTT
TRBV5-6	TRBJ2-3	TRBD2	-	CASSLASGSTDTQYF	TGTGCCAGCAGCTTGGCTAGCGGGAGCACAGATACGCAGTATTTT
TRBV2	TRBJ2-2	TRBD2	-	CASTGTSGGPNTGELFF	TGTGCCAGCACTGGGACTAGCGGGGGGCCGAACACCGGGGAGCTGTTTTTT
TRBV11-3	TRBJ2-3	-	-	CASSLGRTGLTDTQYF	TGTGCCAGCAGCCTAGGGAGAACAGGGCTCACAGATACGCAGTATTTT